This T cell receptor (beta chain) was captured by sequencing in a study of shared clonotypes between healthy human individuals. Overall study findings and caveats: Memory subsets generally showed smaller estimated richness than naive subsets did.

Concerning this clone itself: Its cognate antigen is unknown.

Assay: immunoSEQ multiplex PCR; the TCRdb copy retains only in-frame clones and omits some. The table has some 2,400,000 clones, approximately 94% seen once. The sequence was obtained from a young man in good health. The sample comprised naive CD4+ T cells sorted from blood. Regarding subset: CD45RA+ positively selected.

The CDR3 coding sequence is TGTGCCAGCAGCTTGAACCTAGACAATGAAAAACTGTTTTTT. Residues: CASSLNLDNEKLFF. V gene TRBV7-9 combines with J gene TRBJ1-4; D not certain. The ends were cut back, 3 bases at V and 5 bases at J, with 10 bases in the middle. The CDR3 has 14 amino acids. CDR1 and CDR2 (germline): SEHNR, FQNEAQ (reference sequence).